This T cell receptor (beta chain) was profiled in a study of identical twins. Notes on the study in general: Zero-insertion analyses might be partly confounded by invariant T cells like MAIT and iNKT. Fewer insertions characterized abundant cord blood beta clonotypes, whereas memory repertoires showed none.

Worth noting for this clonotype: Antigen: not known.

After removal of 3 bases from V and 5 bases from J, the junction contained 3 bases not matched to a gene. Germline CDR1 reads DFQATT; CDR2 reads SNEGSKA (reference sequence). This CDR3 is 12 amino acids long. Healthy Caucasians supplied all donations. Unique molecular identifiers were present on the cDNA, and a universal primer site came from template switching. MiXCR, applied by TCRdb to the 5' RACE reads, yields one record per CDR3 protein. The sample lists 1.5 million to 2 million distinct CDR3 sequences; under 35% were seen once. The chain links TRBV20-1 to TRBJ2-5, with 7 bases matching TRBD1. The sequence derives from a newborn girl in good health. Sequencing used cord blood. The CDR3 is CSASKGAETQYF. The CDR3 region has the DNA TGCAGTGCTAGTAAGGGGGCGGAGACCCAGTACTTC.